This TCR beta chain was captured in a study of blood T cell repertoires in COVID-19. The CDR3 has 13 residues. CDR1 KGHDR and CDR2 SFDVKD come from the germline V gene. Deletions cut 4 bases from V and 5 bases from J, with 9 bases between. Per the authors' pipeline: Quantification of nucleated cells was approximated via reference gene primer amplification. Profiled with immunoSEQ multiplex PCR; TCRdb holds only in-frame clones, not every one. The V and J calls and clone size come from that table; D and trimming were worked out from the DNA. Here the sample spans some 250,000 clones, 60% to 75% being singletons.

Input material: peripheral blood. The rearrangement links TRBV24-1 to TRBJ2-3, with a weak D call TRBD1 (6 bases). The origin of this receptor is an elderly woman with acute or convalescent COVID-19. The CDR3 here is CATSEGARDTQYF. CDR3 in DNA: TGTGCCACCAGTGAGGGGGCGAGAGATACGCAGTATTTT.